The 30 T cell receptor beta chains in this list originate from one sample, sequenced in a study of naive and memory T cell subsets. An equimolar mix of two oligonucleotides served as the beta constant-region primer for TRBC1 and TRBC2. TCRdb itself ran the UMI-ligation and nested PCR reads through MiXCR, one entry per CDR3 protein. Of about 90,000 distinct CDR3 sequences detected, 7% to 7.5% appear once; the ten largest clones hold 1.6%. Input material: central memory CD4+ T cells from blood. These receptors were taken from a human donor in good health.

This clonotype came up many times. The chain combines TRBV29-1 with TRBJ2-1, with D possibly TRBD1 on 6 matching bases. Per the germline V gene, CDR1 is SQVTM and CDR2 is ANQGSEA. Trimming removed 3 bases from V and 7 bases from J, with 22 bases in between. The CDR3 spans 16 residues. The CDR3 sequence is CSVDPQGLQHYNEQFF. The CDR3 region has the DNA TGCAGCGTTGATCCCCAGGGGCTACAGCATTATAATGAGCAGTTCTTC.

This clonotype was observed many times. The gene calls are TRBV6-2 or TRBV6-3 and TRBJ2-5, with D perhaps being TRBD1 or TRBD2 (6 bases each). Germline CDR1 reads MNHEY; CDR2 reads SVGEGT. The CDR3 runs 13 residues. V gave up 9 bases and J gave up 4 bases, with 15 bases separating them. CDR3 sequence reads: CASAGQPGETQYF. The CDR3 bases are TGTGCCAGTGCGGGACAACCCGGAGAGACCCAGTACTTC.

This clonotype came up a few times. The CDR3 is CASSRQTGSYEQYF. DNA of the CDR3: TGTGCCAGCAGCCGACAGACAGGGAGCTACGAGCAGTACTTC. The V call is TRBV14, the J call TRBJ2-7; TRBD1 aligns across 7 bases. Germline CDR1 SGHDN, CDR2 FVKESK. The CDR3 loop spans 14 amino acids. The junction had 6 bases not matched to a gene; V was cut back by 4 bases and J by 3 bases.

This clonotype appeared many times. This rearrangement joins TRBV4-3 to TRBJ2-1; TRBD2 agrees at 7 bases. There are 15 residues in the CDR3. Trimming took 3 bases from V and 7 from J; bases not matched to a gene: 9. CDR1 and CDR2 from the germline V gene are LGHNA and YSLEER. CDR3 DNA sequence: TGCGCCAGCAGCCACCTTACTAGCGCCCCGAATGAGCAGTTCTTC. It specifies CASSHLTSAPNEQFF.

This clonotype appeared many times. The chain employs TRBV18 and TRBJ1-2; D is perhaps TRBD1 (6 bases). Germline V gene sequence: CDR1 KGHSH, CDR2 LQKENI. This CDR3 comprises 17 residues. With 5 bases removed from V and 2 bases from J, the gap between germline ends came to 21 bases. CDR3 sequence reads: CASSSRGPGATNYGYTF. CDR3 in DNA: TGTGCCAGCTCAAGTCGCGGTCCAGGGGCAACCAACTATGGCTACACCTTC.

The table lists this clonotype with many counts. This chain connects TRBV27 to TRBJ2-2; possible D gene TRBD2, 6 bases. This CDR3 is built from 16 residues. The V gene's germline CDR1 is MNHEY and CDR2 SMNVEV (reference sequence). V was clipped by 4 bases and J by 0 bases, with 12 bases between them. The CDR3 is CASSSEGLPNTGELFF. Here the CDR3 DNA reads TGTGCCAGCAGTTCTGAGGGACTTCCGAACACCGGGGAGCTGTTTTTT.

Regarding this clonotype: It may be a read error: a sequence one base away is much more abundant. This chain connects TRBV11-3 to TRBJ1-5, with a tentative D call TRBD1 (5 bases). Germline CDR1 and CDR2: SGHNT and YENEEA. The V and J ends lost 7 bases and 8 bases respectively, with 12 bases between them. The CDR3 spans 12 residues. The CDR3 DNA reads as TGTGCCAGCACCACGGGACGGGAGCCCCAGCATTTT. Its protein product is CASTTGREPQHF. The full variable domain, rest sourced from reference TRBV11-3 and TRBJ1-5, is EAGVVQSPRYKIIEKKQPVAFWCNPISGHNTLYWYLQNLGQGPELLIRYENEEAVDDSQLPKDRFSAERLKGVDSTLKIQPAELGDSAVYLCASTTGREPQHFGDGTRLSIL.

The CDR3 region is CAIREGRWEETQYF. Here the CDR3 DNA reads TGTGCCATCAGGGAGGGACGGTGGGAAGAGACCCAGTACTTC. The J gene is TRBJ2-5, the V gene TRBV10-3; the D gene is possibly TRBD2 (6 bases). CDR3 length equals 14 residues. The germline gives CDR1 ENHRY, CDR2 SYGVKD. The germline V and J ends were trimmed by 6 bases and 3 bases, with 14 bases remaining between them.

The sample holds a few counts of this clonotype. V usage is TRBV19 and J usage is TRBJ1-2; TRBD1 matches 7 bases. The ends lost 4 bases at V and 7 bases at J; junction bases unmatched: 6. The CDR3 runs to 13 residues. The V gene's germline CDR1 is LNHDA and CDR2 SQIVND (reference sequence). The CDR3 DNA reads TGTGCCAGTAGTAAAACAGGGGATGGTGGCTACACCTTC. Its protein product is CASSKTGDGGYTF.

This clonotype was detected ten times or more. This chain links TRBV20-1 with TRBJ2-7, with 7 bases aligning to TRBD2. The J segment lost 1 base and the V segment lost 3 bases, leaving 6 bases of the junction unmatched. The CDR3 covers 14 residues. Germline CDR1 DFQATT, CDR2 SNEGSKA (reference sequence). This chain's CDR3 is CSARAPSGSYEQYF. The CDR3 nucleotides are TGCAGTGCTAGGGCTCCTAGCGGTTCCTACGAGCAGTACTTC.

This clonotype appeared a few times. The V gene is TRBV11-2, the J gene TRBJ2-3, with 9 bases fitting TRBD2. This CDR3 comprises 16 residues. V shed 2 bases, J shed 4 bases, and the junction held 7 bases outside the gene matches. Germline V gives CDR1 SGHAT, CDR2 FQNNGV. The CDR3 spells CASSLNGAGGADTQYF. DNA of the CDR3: TGTGCCAGCAGCTTAAATGGAGCGGGAGGCGCAGATACGCAGTATTTT.

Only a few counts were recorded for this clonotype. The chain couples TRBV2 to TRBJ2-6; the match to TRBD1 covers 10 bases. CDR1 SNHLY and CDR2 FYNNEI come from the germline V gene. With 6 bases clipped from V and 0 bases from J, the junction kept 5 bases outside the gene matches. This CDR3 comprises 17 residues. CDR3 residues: CASRPGQGISGANVLTF. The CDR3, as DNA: TGTGCCAGCAGACCGGGACAGGGGATCTCTGGGGCCAACGTCCTGACTTTC.

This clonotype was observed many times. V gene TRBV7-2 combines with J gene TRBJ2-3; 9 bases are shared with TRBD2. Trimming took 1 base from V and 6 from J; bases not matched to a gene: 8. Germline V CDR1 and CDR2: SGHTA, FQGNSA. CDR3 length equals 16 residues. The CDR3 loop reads CASSLGGGGAADTQYF. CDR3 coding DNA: TGTGCCAGCAGCTTAGGTGGCGGGGGGGCGGCGGATACGCAGTATTTT.

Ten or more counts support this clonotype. The CDR3, as DNA: TGCAGCGTTGAAGATCCCCCATTCTCGTGGGAGCAGTACTTC. It yields the protein CSVEDPPFSWEQYF. V usage is TRBV29-1 and J usage is TRBJ2-7; D call uncertain. V shed 0 bases and J shed 7 bases, with 16 bases lying between them. CDR1 and CDR2 (germline): SQVTM, ANQGSEA. This CDR3 is built from 14 residues.

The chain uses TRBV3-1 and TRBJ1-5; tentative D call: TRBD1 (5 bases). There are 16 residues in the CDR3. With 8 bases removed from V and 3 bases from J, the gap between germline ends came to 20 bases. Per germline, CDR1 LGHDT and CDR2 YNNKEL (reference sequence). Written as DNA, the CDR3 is TGTGCCAGCCAAAACACCCAGGGACCCCACAATCAGCCCCAGCATTTT. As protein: CASQNTQGPHNQPQHF.

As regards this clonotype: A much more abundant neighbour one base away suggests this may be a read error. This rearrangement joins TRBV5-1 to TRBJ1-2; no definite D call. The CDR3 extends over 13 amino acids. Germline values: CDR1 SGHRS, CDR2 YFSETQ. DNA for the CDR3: TGCGCCAGCAGCTTGGAAAAACCGGGTGGCTACGCCTTC. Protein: CASSLEKPGGYAF.

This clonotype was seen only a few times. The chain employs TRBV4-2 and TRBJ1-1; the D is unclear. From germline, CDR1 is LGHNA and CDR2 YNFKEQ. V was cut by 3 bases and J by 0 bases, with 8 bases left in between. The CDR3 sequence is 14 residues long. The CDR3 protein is CASSQSRMNTEAFF. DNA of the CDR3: TGTGCCAGCAGCCAGTCAAGGATGAACACTGAAGCTTTCTTT.

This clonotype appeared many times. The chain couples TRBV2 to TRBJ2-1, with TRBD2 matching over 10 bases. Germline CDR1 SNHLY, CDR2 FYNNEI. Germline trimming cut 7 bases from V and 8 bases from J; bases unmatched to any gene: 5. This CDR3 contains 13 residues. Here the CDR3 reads CASNLAGVDEQFF. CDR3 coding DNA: TGTGCCAGCAATCTAGCGGGGGTGGATGAGCAGTTCTTC.

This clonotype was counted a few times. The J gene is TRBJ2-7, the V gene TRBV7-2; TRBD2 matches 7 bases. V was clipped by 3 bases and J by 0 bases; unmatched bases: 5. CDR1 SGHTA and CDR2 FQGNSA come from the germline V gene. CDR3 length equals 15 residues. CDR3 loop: CASSFGLGISYEQYF. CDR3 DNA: TGTGCCAGCAGCTTCGGACTAGGAATCTCCTACGAGCAGTACTTC.

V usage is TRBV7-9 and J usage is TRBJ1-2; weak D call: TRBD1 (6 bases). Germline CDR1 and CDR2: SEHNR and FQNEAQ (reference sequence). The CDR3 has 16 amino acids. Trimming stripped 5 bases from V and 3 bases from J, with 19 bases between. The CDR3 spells CASSPRGGVVDYGYTF. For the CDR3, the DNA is TGTGCCAGCAGCCCCAGAGGGGGGGTTGTCGACTATGGCTACACCTTC. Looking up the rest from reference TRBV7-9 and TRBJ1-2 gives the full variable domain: DTGVSQNPRHKITKRGQNVTFRCDPISEHNRLYWYRQTLGQGPEFLTYFQNEAQLEKSRLLSDRFSAERPKGSFSTLEIQRTEQGDSAMYLCASSPRGGVVDYGYTFGSGTRLTVV.

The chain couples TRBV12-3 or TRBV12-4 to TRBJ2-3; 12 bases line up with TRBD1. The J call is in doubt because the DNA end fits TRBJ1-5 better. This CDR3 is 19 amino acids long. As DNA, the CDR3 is TGTGCCAGCACACTCACCGGGACAGGGGGCTTTCGGAAGGGCAATACGCAGCATTTT. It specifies CASTLTGTGGFRKGNTQHF.

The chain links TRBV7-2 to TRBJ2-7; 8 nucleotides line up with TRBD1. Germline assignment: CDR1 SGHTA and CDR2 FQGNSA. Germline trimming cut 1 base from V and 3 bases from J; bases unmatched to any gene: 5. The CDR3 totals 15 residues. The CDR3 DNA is TGTGCCAGCAGCTTAGGACAGGGGCAGAGCTACGAGCAGTACTTC. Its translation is CASSLGQGQSYEQYF.

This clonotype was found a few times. CDR3 sequence (DNA): TGTGCCTGGGATTCCTCATTCACAGATACGCAGTATTTT. Its translation: CAWDSSFTDTQYF. This chain connects TRBV30 to TRBJ2-3; D unresolved. V was clipped by 5 bases and J by 2 bases, with 11 bases between them. The CDR3 has 13 residues. The germline gives CDR1 GTSNPN, CDR2 SVGIG (reference sequence).

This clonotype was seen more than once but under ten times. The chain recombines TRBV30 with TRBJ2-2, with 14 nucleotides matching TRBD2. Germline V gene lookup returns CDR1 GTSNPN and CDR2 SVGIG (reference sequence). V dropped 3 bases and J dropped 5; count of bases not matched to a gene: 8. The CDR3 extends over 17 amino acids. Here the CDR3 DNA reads TGTGCCTGGAGGGGGACTAGCGGGAGATCTCGAACCGGGGAGCTGTTTTTT. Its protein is CAWRGTSGRSRTGELFF.

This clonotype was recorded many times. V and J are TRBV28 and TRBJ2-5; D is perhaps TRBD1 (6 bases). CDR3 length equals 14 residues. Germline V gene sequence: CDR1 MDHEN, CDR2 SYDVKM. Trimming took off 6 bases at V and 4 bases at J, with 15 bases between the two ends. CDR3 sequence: CASSRTGQRETQYF. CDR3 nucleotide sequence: TGTGCCAGCAGCCGTACAGGGCAAAGAGAGACCCAGTACTTC.

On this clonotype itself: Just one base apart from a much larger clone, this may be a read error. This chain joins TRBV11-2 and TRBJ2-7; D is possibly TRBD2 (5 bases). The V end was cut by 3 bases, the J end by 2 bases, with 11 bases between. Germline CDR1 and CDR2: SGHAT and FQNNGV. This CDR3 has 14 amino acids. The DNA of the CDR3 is TGTGCCAGCAGCTTCAAAACTAGGACCTACGAGCAGTACTTC. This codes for CASSFKTRTYEQYF.

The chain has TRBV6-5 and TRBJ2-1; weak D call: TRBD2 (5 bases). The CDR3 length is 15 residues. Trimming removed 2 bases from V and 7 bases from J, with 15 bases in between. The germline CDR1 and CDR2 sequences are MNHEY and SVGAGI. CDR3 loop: CASSYEGNLKNEQFF. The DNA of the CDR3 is TGTGCCAGCAGTTACGAGGGAAACTTGAAGAATGAGCAGTTCTTC.

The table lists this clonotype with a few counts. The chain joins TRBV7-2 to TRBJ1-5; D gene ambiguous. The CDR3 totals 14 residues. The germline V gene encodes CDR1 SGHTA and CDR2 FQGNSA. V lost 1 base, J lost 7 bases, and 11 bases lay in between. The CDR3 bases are TGTGCCAGCAGCTTAGACCGGGGAGGACAGCCCCAGCATTTT. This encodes CASSLDRGGQPQHF.

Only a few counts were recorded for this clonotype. This chain's CDR3 is CSAPRDRGLGDTQYF. In DNA form, the CDR3 reads TGCAGTGCTCCCCGAGACAGGGGGCTTGGAGATACGCAGTATTTT. V gene TRBV20-1 combines with J gene TRBJ2-3; 10 bases agree with TRBD1. Per the germline V gene, CDR1 is DFQATT and CDR2 is SNEGSKA (reference sequence). The CDR3 runs to 15 residues. After removal of 5 bases from V and 5 bases from J, the junction contained 10 bases not matched to a gene.

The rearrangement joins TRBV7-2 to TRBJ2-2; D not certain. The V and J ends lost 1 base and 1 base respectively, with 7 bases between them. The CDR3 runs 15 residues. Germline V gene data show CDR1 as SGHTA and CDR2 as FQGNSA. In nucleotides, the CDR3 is TGTGCCAGCAGCTTAGGAGCGATGAACACCGGGGAGCTGTTTTTT. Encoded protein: CASSLGAMNTGELFF.